This is a list of T cell receptor beta chains from one sample in a study of blood T cell repertoires in COVID-19. Sequencing was performed with immunoSEQ multiplex PCR; in TCRdb, only in-frame clones are kept and a portion is missing. Of 330,000 or so clones listed, 70% to 90% are singletons. Sequenced input: PBMCs or T cells enriched from blood (not recorded which). These receptors were collected from a man aged 40-55 years in a cohort exposed to, infected with or recovered from COVID-19 (not recorded which). The CDR3 runs from the conserved cysteine through the conserved F or W. The D gene is left open where the match is weak. The size entry is marked missing in some rows and otherwise reads once, few, many or a size class.

CDR3aa: CASSPPQARAGISGGEQFF; CDR3nt: TGTGCCAGCTCACCACCCCAGGCCCGGGCAGGGATTAGCGGAGGAGAGCAGTTCTTC; j_gene: TRBJ2-1; abundance: -; v_gene: TRBV18; d_gene: -
CDR3aa: CASSPVVGNSPLHF; CDR3nt: TGTGCCAGCAGCCCCGTAGTTGGTAATTCACCCCTCCACTTT; j_gene: TRBJ1-6; abundance: -; v_gene: TRBV3-1/TRBV3-2; d_gene: -
CDR3aa: CASSSGQGGLYEQYF; CDR3nt: TGTGCCAGCAGCTCCGGACAGGGGGGCCTCTACGAGCAGTACTTC; j_gene: TRBJ2-7; abundance: -; v_gene: TRBV7-9; d_gene: TRBD1
CDR3aa: CSASRVGIQYF; CDR3nt: TGCAGTGCTTCGAGGGTGGGCATTCAGTACTTC; j_gene: TRBJ2-4; abundance: -; v_gene: TRBV20-1; d_gene: -
CDR3aa: CASSDPTVSNHF; CDR3nt: TGTGCCAGCAGTGATCCGACAGTTTCCAACCACTTC; j_gene: TRBJ1-2; abundance: -; v_gene: TRBV6-1; d_gene: -
CDR3aa: CASTRRRPSGTDRSYNEQFF; CDR3nt: TGTGCCAGCACCCGAAGGAGGCCTAGCGGGACCGATCGCTCCTACAATGAGCAGTTCTTC; j_gene: TRBJ2-1; abundance: -; v_gene: TRBV2; d_gene: TRBD2
CDR3aa: CASSLSDRGHRNGYTF; CDR3nt: TGTGCCAGCAGCTTATCGGACAGGGGGCATAGGAATGGCTACACCTTC; j_gene: TRBJ1-2; abundance: -; v_gene: TRBV7-2; d_gene: TRBD1
CDR3aa: CASRDRGLTGELFF; CDR3nt: TGTGCCAGTCGGGACAGGGGGCTAACCGGGGAGCTGTTTTTT; j_gene: TRBJ2-2; abundance: -; v_gene: TRBV19; d_gene: TRBD1
CDR3aa: CASSPRLAGGYEETQYF; CDR3nt: TGTGCCAGCAGCCCTAGACTAGCGGGAGGATACGAAGAGACCCAGTACTTC; j_gene: TRBJ2-5; abundance: -; v_gene: TRBV9; d_gene: TRBD2
CDR3aa: CASSPPLAGSSYEQYF; CDR3nt: TGTGCCAGCTCACCACCCCTAGCGGGTAGCTCCTACGAGCAGTACTTC; j_gene: TRBJ2-7; abundance: -; v_gene: TRBV18; d_gene: TRBD2
CDR3aa: CASTSGGVGEYGYTF; CDR3nt: TGTGCCAGCACTTCTGGGGGGGTTGGGGAATATGGCTACACCTTC; j_gene: TRBJ1-2; abundance: once; v_gene: TRBV28; d_gene: -
CDR3aa: CASSPQGDYGYTF; CDR3nt: TGCGCCAGCAGCCCACAAGGAGACTATGGCTACACCTTC; j_gene: TRBJ1-2; abundance: -; v_gene: TRBV5-1; d_gene: -
CDR3aa: CASKIPGQGGVQLEKLFF; CDR3nt: TGTGCCAGCAAAATACCGGGACAGGGGGGGGTCCAGCTTGAAAAACTGTTTTTT; j_gene: TRBJ1-4; abundance: -; v_gene: TRBV28; d_gene: TRBD1
CDR3aa: CASRPGNSYNSPLHF; CDR3nt: TGTGCCAGCAGGCCAGGGAACTCCTATAATTCACCCCTCCACTTT; j_gene: TRBJ1-6; abundance: few; v_gene: TRBV2; d_gene: -
CDR3aa: CASARGNTGELFF; CDR3nt: TGCGCCAGCGCCAGGGGGAACACCGGGGAGCTGTTTTTT; j_gene: TRBJ2-2; abundance: -; v_gene: TRBV10-1; d_gene: -
CDR3aa: CASSESQVGADTQYF; CDR3nt: TGTGCCAGCAGTGAGTCCCAGGTGGGAGCAGATACGCAGTATTTT; j_gene: TRBJ2-3; abundance: -; v_gene: TRBV25-1; d_gene: -
CDR3aa: CASSSRTGRQDNEQFF; CDR3nt: TGTGCCAGCAGTAGCAGAACGGGGAGGCAGGACAATGAGCAGTTCTTC; j_gene: TRBJ2-1; abundance: -; v_gene: TRBV6-2/TRBV6-3; d_gene: -
CDR3aa: CASSPTGIHTEAFF; CDR3nt: TGTGCCAGCAGCCCGACCGGGATCCACACTGAAGCTTTCTTT; j_gene: TRBJ1-1; abundance: -; v_gene: TRBV5-4; d_gene: -
CDR3aa: CASSRLAEQETQYF; CDR3nt: TGTGCCAGTAGTAGGCTAGCGGAACAAGAGACCCAGTACTTC; j_gene: TRBJ2-5; abundance: -; v_gene: TRBV19; d_gene: TRBD2
CDR3aa: CASSPSNQPQHF; CDR3nt: TGTGCCAGCAGTCCGAGCAATCAGCCCCAGCATTTT; j_gene: TRBJ1-5; abundance: -; v_gene: TRBV28; d_gene: -